The clone carrying this T cell receptor beta chain was observed at least ten times. Its antigen is as yet unknown. A junction end diverges from the germline sequence, so it may reflect a read error. This record comes from a study of T cell repertoires in cytomegalovirus infection. Study-level information: Both a matching HLA type and CMV infection were indicated by public TCR beta signatures.

Each CDR3 protein gets one entry after TCRdb re-called the reads with MiXCR. The sample includes some 300,000 distinct CDR3 sequences, roughly a tenth of them seen just once. Per the germline V gene, CDR1 is SSHAT and CDR2 is FNYEAQ (reference sequence). The CDR3 runs to 16 residues. Findings and limits, study-wide: HLA-C-restricted TCR beta clonotypes specific for CMV led the ex vivo response.

The sequence was collected from a human donor in good health (CMV status not recorded). Some clones in this sample may be carry-over from other donors' samples. This chain uses TRBV7-7 with TRBJ2-5; the match to TRBD2 covers 10 bases. The sequenced sample was PBMCs. CDR3 nucleotides: TGTGCTAGCAGCTTCTCTGTCCTAGCGGGGGTGGAGACCCAGTACTTC. It yields the protein CASSFSVLAGVETQYF.